These 27 T cell receptor beta chains came from one sample sequenced in a study of CD8 T cells in Susac syndrome. Reverse transcription used about 0.5 to 1 ug RNA and random hexamers. Each CDR3 protein gets one entry after TCRdb re-called the immunoSEQ multiplex PCR reads with MiXCR. The repertoire holds fewer than 300,000 distinct CDR3 sequences, with 70% to 90% as singletons. Sample: CD8+ T cells from PBMCs. All receptors derive from a human donor with multiple sclerosis.

DNA for the CDR3: TGTGCCAGCAGTGCCCGGACAGGGTTCACCGGGGAGCTGTTTTTT. Its translation: CASSARTGFTGELFF. The gene calls are TRBV2 and TRBJ2-2; 8 bases align to TRBD1. Germline loops: CDR1 SNHLY, CDR2 FYNNEI. This CDR3 has 15 residues. V trimming: 4 bases; J trimming: 4 bases; junction bases outside the gene matches: 5.

J is TRBJ2-7 and V is TRBV27, with D perhaps matching TRBD1 (6 bases). Germline assignment: CDR1 MNHEY and CDR2 SMNVEV (reference sequence). The CDR3 is 14 residues long. V was shortened by 2 bases and J by 4 bases, with 12 bases between the two germline ends. The CDR3 nucleotides read TGTGCCAGCAGTTTAAAGGGGGAAGGGTACGAGCAGTACTTC. Translated: CASSLKGEGYEQYF.

The genes are TRBV29-1 and TRBJ2-1; tentatively, D is TRBD2 (5 bases). The germline gives CDR1 SQVTM, CDR2 ANQGSEA. The germline V and J ends were trimmed by 5 bases and 9 bases, with 11 bases remaining between them. The CDR3 runs 11 residues. CDR3 in DNA: TGCAGCGTTTTCGGACTTCGTGAGCAGTTCTTC. Amino acid sequence: CSVFGLREQFF.

This clonotype has only a few counts. The chain links TRBV7-9 to TRBJ2-7, with 9 bases aligning to TRBD1. Germline trimming cut 5 bases from V and 5 bases from J; bases unmatched to any gene: 10. The germline CDR1 and CDR2 sequences are SEHNR and FQNEAQ (reference sequence). CDR3 length equals 15 residues. The CDR3 spells CASSITPGQGDEQYF. The CDR3 DNA follows: TGTGCCAGCAGCATTACACCGGGACAGGGCGACGAGCAGTACTTC.

The chain links TRBV7-9 to TRBJ2-1; 8 nucleotides line up with TRBD1. Germline-derived CDR1 and CDR2 are SEHNR and FQNEAQ (reference sequence). V shed 5 bases and J 1 base; nucleotides not matched to a gene: 10. The CDR3 sequence is 17 residues long. CDR3 sequence reads: CASSVTGDVWSYNEQFF. The CDR3 DNA reads TGTGCCAGCAGCGTGACAGGGGATGTTTGGTCCTACAATGAGCAGTTCTTC.

The gene calls are TRBV5-1 and TRBJ2-5; weak D call: TRBD2 (5 bases). Trimming removed 0 bases at V and 1 base at J, with 13 bases between. CDR3 length: 16 residues. Germline CDR1 reads SGHRS; CDR2 reads YFSETQ. The CDR3 spells CASSLDRGSPQETQYF. The CDR3 nucleotides are TGCGCCAGCAGCTTGGATAGAGGGTCGCCCCAAGAGACCCAGTACTTC.

This clonotype has just one count. This chain joins TRBV7-8 and TRBJ2-5; D might be TRBD2 (5 bases). Germline V lookup: CDR1 SGHVS, CDR2 FQNEAQ. This CDR3 is 13 amino acids long. The V end was cut by 4 bases, the J end by 5 bases, with 11 bases between. Here the CDR3 DNA reads TGTGCCAGCAGCTCCTCCTCGGGGGAGACCCAGTACTTC. Translated, it gives CASSSSSGETQYF.

The chain has TRBV27 and TRBJ2-7; no firm D call. Germline V lookup: CDR1 MNHEY, CDR2 SMNVEV (reference sequence). V lost 0 bases, J lost 3 bases, and 6 bases lay in between. CDR3 length equals 13 residues. CDR3 in amino acids: CASSLSGNYEQYF. Here the CDR3 DNA reads TGTGCCAGCAGTTTATCGGGGAACTACGAGCAGTACTTC.

The rearrangement uses TRBV6-1 and TRBJ2-1; no clear D gene. The CDR3 runs 15 residues. V was pared by 5 bases and J by 7 bases, with 18 bases between. Germline V gene lookup returns CDR1 MNHNS and CDR2 SASEGT. CDR3 in amino acids: CASSFPRESRNEQFF. The CDR3 region has the DNA TGTGCCAGCAGTTTTCCCCGTGAATCCCGTAATGAGCAGTTCTTC.

For the CDR3, the DNA is TGTGCCAGTAGTTCTGCGACAGGGATTCTATCTAACTATGGCTACACCTTC. This codes for CASSSATGILSNYGYTF. The rearrangement uses TRBV19 and TRBJ1-2, with 7 bases that match TRBD1. The CDR3 is made up of 17 amino acids. Germline V lookup: CDR1 LNHDA, CDR2 SQIVND (reference sequence). Trimming cost V 5 bases and J 0 bases; bases outside gene matches: 12.

The rearrangement links TRBV7-9 to TRBJ1-1; D gene ambiguous. This CDR3 has 14 amino acids. Trimming shortened V by 0 bases and J by 5 bases, and 10 bases separated the two germline ends. The germline CDR1 and CDR2 sequences are SEHNR and FQNEAQ (reference sequence). CDR3 bases: TGTGCCAGCAGCTTAGCCCTGACCGGGACTGAAGCTTTCTTT. The encoded protein is CASSLALTGTEAFF.

This clonotype appeared once. V usage is TRBV30 and J usage is TRBJ2-1; 11 nucleotides align to TRBD2. V dropped 8 bases and J dropped 6; count of bases not matched to a gene: 3. The CDR3 contains 12 residues. The V gene's germline CDR1 is GTSNPN and CDR2 SVGIG (reference sequence). CDR3 coding DNA: TGTGCCGGGACTAGCGGAAGCAATGAGCAGTTCTTC. Amino acid sequence: CAGTSGSNEQFF.

This clonotype was picked up a small number of times. The chain employs TRBV7-8 and TRBJ2-3, with D perhaps being TRBD1 or TRBD2 (5 bases each). This CDR3 comprises 15 residues. The germline V gene encodes CDR1 SGHVS and CDR2 FQNEAQ. With 11 bases removed from V and 4 bases from J, the gap between germline ends came to 22 bases. CDR3 amino acids: CASRPGPLAADTQYF. CDR3 nucleotides: TGTGCCTCCCGGCCGGGACCACTTGCGGCAGATACGCAGTATTTT.

The CDR3 region is CATSRSGDLLANEQFF. Written as DNA, the CDR3 is TGTGCCACCAGCAGATCGGGGGATTTACTAGCCAATGAGCAGTTCTTC. This sequence joins TRBV15 and TRBJ2-1; D possibly corresponds to TRBD2 (6 bases). Trimming shortened V by 2 bases and J by 6 bases, and 17 bases separated the two germline ends. The CDR3 has 16 residues. The germline gives CDR1 LNHNV, CDR2 YYDKDF (reference sequence).

This clonotype was seen just once. This chain joins TRBV2 and TRBJ1-1; the D is unclear. The CDR3 is 14 residues long. V was cut by 0 bases and J by 5 bases, with 10 bases left in between. From germline, CDR1 is SNHLY and CDR2 FYNNEI. Written as DNA, the CDR3 is TGTGCCAGCAGTGAAGCGCCGGCGTGGACTGAAGCTTTCTTT. Its protein is CASSEAPAWTEAFF.

Only a few counts were recorded for this clonotype. The V call is TRBV2, the J call TRBJ2-7; no firm D call. This CDR3 is 10 amino acids long. Germline-derived CDR1 and CDR2 are SNHLY and FYNNEI. Trimming pared 6 bases from V and 5 bases from J, leaving 5 bases between. The CDR3 reads CASRGDEQYF. The DNA of the CDR3 is TGTGCCAGCAGGGGCGACGAGCAGTACTTC.

This clonotype was counted only a few times. The genes are TRBV6-5 and TRBJ2-1, with no clear D. Trimming stripped 2 bases from V and 7 bases from J, with 6 bases between. Germline V CDR1 and CDR2: MNHEY, SVGAGI. The CDR3 is made up of 12 amino acids. CDR3: CASSYPGNEQFF. DNA for the CDR3: TGTGCCAGCAGTTACCCGGGTAATGAGCAGTTCTTC.

The chain combines TRBV18 with TRBJ2-7; 7 positions agree with TRBD1. This CDR3 region has 16 residues. After removal of 6 bases from V and 5 bases from J, the junction contained 16 bases not matched to a gene. CDR1 is KGHSH and CDR2 is LQKENI in the germline V gene. The DNA for the CDR3 is TGTGCCAGCTCGGTGACAGGGAAACCCTACCCTAACGAGCAGTACTTC. Its translation: CASSVTGKPYPNEQYF.

The chain recombines TRBV7-9 with TRBJ2-5; unclear D gene. The V end lost 5 bases, the J end lost 3 bases, and 13 bases lay between the germline ends. Germline CDR1 reads SEHNR; CDR2 reads FQNEAQ (reference sequence). The CDR3 has 14 residues. The CDR3 here is CASSILPRKETQYF. CDR3 sequence (DNA): TGTGCCAGCAGCATCCTCCCCCGGAAAGAGACCCAGTACTTC.

J is TRBJ2-1 and V is TRBV12-3 or TRBV12-4, with 11 bases matching TRBD2. This CDR3 is built from 17 residues. With V trimmed by 2 bases and J by 6 bases, 9 bases remained unmatched. For the CDR3, the DNA is TGTGCCAGCAGTTTAACACCGGGACTAGCGGCCATCAATGAGCAGTTCTTC. Residues: CASSLTPGLAAINEQFF.

This chain links TRBV11-2 with TRBJ2-1; D remains ambiguous. In germline, CDR1 is SGHAT, CDR2 FQNNGV. The CDR3 spans 15 residues. Trimming cost V 5 bases and J 5 bases, with 16 bases left between them. CDR3 DNA: TGTGCCAGCAGCGGTACTTGGAGATACAACAATGAGCAGTTCTTC. Amino acids: CASSGTWRYNNEQFF.

Details on this clonotype: One end of the junction varies from germline; a read error may be responsible. The V call is TRBV28, the J call TRBJ2-1; possibly TRBD1 for D (5 bases). The CDR3 is made up of 12 amino acids. Germline CDR1 is MDHEN and CDR2 is SYDVKM. The CDR3 sequence: CAGSFRQTEQFF. CDR3 DNA: TGTGCCGGCAGTTTTAGACAGACTGAGCAGTTCTTC.

The chain combines TRBV29-1 with TRBJ2-7; tentative D call: TRBD1 (7 bases). V lost 5 bases and J lost 3, with 14 bases in between. CDR1 and CDR2 (germline): SQVTM, ANQGSEA. The CDR3 spans 13 residues. Written as DNA, the CDR3 is TGCAGCGTTATGACAGGGAGGAACTACGAGCAGTACTTC. This sequence encodes CSVMTGRNYEQYF.

The J gene is TRBJ2-7, the V gene TRBV5-5; 9 bases align to TRBD2. V lost 4 bases and J lost 4; bases outside the gene matches: 9. The CDR3 extends over 15 amino acids. From germline, CDR1 is SGHKS and CDR2 YYEKEE (reference sequence). The DNA of the CDR3 is TGTGCCAGCAGCCTCCGTAGCGGGAGTCTGTACGAGCAGTACTTC. It is translated as CASSLRSGSLYEQYF.

The rearrangement links TRBV7-6 to TRBJ2-1; 11 positions match TRBD2. With V trimmed by 0 bases and J by 0 bases, 10 bases remained unmatched. CDR3 size: 20 residues. Germline V gene sequence: CDR1 SGHVS, CDR2 FNYEAQ. CDR3 nucleotide sequence: TGTGCCAGCAGCTTAGCCGGGACTAGCGGATTTCAGAGCTCCTACAATGAGCAGTTCTTC. This codes for CASSLAGTSGFQSSYNEQFF.

The J gene is TRBJ2-2, the V gene TRBV19, with D possibly TRBD1 on 5 matching bases. Trimming left V 5 bases short and J 6 bases short, with 10 bases between. The CDR3 runs to 13 residues. Germline CDR1 is LNHDA and CDR2 is SQIVND (reference sequence). The CDR3 DNA sequence: TGTGCCAGTAGTGTGGGGCCGGCCGGGGAGCTGTTTTTT. Translated, it gives CASSVGPAGELFF.

The chain's CDR3 is CASSTTGTSGRMGTDTQYF. In DNA, the CDR3 is TGTGCCAGCAGCACGACCGGGACTAGCGGGAGGATGGGCACAGATACGCAGTATTTT. The chain carries TRBV3-1 and TRBJ2-3, with TRBD2 matching 15 bases. There are 19 residues in the CDR3. V was pared by 5 bases and J by 1 base, with 10 bases of the junction left unmatched. Germline V gene data show CDR1 as LGHDT and CDR2 as YNNKEL (reference sequence).